This T cell receptor beta chain stems from a study of response to subunit inactivated influenza vaccine. Study observations and caveats: Few new T cells, the authors suggested, are recruited by each seasonal influenza vaccination.

There are a few counts of this clonotype. Its antigen is not identified. The junction had 7 bases not matched to a gene; V was cut back by 5 bases and J by 5 bases. CDR3 length: 16 residues. TCRdb reprocessed the RT-PCR reads with MiXCR, giving one entry per CDR3 protein. The sample includes 550,000 to 600,000 distinct CDR3 sequences, about 11% seen only once; the top ten take roughly 10%. The sequence came from a man aged 45-65 years who received an inactivated influenza vaccine. The gene calls are TRBV12-3 or TRBV12-4 and TRBJ2-5, with 14 nucleotides matching TRBD2. The sample in question was PBMCs from blood, obtained on the day of vaccination. CDR3 region: CASSRTSGRIRETQYF. The CDR3 DNA is TGTGCCAGCAGTCGGACTAGCGGGAGGATCCGGGAGACCCAGTACTTC.